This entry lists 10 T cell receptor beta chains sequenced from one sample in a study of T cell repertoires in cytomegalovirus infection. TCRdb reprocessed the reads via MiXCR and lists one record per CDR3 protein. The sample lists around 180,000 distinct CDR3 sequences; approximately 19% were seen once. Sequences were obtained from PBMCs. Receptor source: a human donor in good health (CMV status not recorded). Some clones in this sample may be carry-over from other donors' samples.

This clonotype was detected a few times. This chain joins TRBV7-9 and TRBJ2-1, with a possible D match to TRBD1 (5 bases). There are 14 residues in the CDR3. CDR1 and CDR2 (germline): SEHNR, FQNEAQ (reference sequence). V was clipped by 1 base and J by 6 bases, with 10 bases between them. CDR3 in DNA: TGTGCCAGCAGCTTAGATTTTGGGGCCAATGAGCAGTTCTTC. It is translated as CASSLDFGANEQFF.

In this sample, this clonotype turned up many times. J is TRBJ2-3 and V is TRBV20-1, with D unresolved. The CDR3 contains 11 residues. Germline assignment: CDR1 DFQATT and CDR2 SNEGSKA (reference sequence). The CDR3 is CAWALPDTQYF. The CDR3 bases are TGCGCCTGGGCCCTTCCCGATACGCAGTATTTT.

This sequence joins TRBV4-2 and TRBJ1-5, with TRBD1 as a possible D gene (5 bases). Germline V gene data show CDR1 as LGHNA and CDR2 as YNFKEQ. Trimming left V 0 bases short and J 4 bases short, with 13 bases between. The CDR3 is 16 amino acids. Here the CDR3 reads CASSQDWGGTNQPQHF. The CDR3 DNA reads TGTGCCAGCAGCCAAGATTGGGGGGGGACTAATCAGCCCCAGCATTTT.

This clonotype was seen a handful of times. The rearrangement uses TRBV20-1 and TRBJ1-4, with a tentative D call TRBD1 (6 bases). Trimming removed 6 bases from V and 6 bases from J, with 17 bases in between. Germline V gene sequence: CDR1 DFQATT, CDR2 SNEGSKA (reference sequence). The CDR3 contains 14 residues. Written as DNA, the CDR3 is TGCAGTGCCTTCCCAGCCGGGGGCGATGAAAAACTGTTTTTT. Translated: CSAFPAGGDEKLFF.

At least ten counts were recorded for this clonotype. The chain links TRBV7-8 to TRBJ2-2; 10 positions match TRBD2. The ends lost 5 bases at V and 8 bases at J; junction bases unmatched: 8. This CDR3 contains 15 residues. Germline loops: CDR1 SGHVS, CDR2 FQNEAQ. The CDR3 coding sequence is TGTGCCAGCAGCCGGACTAGCGGAGCACCAGGGGAGCTGTTTTTT. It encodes CASSRTSGAPGELFF. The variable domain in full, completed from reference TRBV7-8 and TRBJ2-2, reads GAGVSQSPRYKVAKRGQDVALRCDPISGHVSLFWYQQALGQGPEFLTYFQNEAQLDKSGLPSDRFFAERPEGSVSTLKIQRTQQEDSAVYLCASSRTSGAPGELFFGEGSRLTVL.

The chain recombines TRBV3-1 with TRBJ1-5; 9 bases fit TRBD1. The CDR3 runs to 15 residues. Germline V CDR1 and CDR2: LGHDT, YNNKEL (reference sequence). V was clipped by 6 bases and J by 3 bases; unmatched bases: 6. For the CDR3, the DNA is TGTGCCAGCAGTGGCTGGGACAGGGACAATCAGCCCCAGCATTTT. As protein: CASSGWDRDNQPQHF. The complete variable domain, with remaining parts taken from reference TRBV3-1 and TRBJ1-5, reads DTAVSQTPKYLVTQMGNDKSIKCEQNLGHDTMYWYKQDSKKFLKIMFSYNNKELIINETVPNRFSPKSPDKAHLNLHINSLELGDSAVYFCASSGWDRDNQPQHFGDGTRLSIL.

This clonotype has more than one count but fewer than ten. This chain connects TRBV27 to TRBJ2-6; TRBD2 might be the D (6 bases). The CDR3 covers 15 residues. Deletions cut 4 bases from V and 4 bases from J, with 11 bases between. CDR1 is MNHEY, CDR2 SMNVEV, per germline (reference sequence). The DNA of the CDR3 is TGTGCCAGCAGTTGGGGGAGGATCGGGGCCAACGTCCTGACTTTC. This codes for CASSWGRIGANVLTF. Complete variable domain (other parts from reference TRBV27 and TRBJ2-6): EAQVTQNPRYLITVTGKKLTVTCSQNMNHEYMSWYRQDPGLGLRQIYYSMNVEVTDKGDVPEGYKVSRKEKRNFPLILESPSPNQTSLYFCASSWGRIGANVLTFGAGSRLTVL.

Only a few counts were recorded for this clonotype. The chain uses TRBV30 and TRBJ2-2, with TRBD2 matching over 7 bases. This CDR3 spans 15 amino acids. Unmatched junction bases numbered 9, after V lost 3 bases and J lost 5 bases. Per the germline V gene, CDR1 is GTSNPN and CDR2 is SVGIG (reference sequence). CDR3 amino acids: CAWRDGLERTGELFF. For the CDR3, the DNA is TGTGCCTGGAGAGACGGACTAGAAAGGACCGGGGAGCTGTTTTTT.

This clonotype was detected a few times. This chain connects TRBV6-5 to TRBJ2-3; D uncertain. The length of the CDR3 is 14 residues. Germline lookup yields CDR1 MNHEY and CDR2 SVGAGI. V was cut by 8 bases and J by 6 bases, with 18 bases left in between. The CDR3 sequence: CASADRLPRDTQYF. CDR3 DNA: TGTGCCAGCGCGGATCGACTCCCTAGGGATACGCAGTATTTT.

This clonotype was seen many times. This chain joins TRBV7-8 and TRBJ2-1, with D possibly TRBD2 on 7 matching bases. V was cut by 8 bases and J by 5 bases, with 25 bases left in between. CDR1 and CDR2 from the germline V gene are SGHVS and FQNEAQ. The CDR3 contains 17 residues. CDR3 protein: CASFVLSRGAKHNEQFF. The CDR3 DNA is TGTGCCAGCTTCGTCCTAAGCCGGGGGGCGAAGCACAATGAGCAGTTCTTC. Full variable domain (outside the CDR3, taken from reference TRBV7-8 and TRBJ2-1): GAGVSQSPRYKVAKRGQDVALRCDPISGHVSLFWYQQALGQGPEFLTYFQNEAQLDKSGLPSDRFFAERPEGSVSTLKIQRTQQEDSAVYLCASFVLSRGAKHNEQFFGPGTRLTVL.